The T cell receptor beta chain described here comes from a study of blood T cell repertoires in COVID-19. As for the study in general: Samples of COVID-19 (acute and convalescent) were obtained from the United States, Italy and Spain. PBMCs, B-cell-depleted T cells, or T cells provided the cDNA or gDNA that made up the material.

This clone was detected once. CDR3 length: 15 residues. V was clipped by 5 bases and J by 4 bases; unmatched bases: 7. Looked up from germline, CDR1 is KGHDR and CDR2 is SFDVKD. In the authors' methods: Amplification of reference gene primers was used by the study to estimate nucleated cell counts. Sequencing used immunoSEQ multiplex PCR; TCRdb keeps in-frame clones, though not all of them. Clone size and V and J calls were adopted from that table, with D and trimming inferred from the DNA. The table has approximately 180,000 clones, around 90% seen once; the top ten hold 1.6%. Input material: peripheral blood. This TCR came from a woman in her fifties or sixties with acute or convalescent COVID-19. The chain uses TRBV24-1 and TRBJ1-1; 9 bases line up with TRBD1. The CDR3 region has the DNA TGTGCCACCAGTGGGGTACAGGGGGCGCCCACTGAAGCTTTCTTT. Its translation: CATSGVQGAPTEAFF.